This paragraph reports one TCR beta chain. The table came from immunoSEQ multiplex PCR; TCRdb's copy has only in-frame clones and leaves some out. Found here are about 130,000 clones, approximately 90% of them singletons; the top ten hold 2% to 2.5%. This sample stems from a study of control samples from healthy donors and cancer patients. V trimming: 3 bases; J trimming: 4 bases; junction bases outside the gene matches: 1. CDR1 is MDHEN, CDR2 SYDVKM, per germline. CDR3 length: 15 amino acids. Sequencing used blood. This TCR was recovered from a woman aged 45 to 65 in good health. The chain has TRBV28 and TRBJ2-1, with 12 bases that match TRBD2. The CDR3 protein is CASSFTSGRYNEQFF. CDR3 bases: TGTGCCAGCAGTTTTACTAGCGGGAGGTACAATGAGCAGTTCTTC. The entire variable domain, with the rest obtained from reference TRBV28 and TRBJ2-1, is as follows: DVKVTQSSRYLVKRTGEKVFLECVQDMDHENMFWYRQDPGLGLRLIYFSYDVKMKEKGDIPEGYSVSREKKERFSLILESASTNQTSMYLCASSFTSGRYNEQFFGPGTRLTVL.